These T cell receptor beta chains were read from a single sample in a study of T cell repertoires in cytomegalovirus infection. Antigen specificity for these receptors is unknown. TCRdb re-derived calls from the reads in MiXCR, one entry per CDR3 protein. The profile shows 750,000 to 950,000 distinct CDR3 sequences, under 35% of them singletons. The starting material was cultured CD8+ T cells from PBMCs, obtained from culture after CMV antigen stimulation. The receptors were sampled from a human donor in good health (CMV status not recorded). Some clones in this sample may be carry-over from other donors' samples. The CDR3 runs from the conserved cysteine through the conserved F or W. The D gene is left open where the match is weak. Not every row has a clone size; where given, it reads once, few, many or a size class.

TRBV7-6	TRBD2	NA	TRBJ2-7	TGTGCCAGCAGCCAAGGGACTAGCGGGGGCCTCTACGAGCAGTACTTC	CASSQGTSGGLYEQYF
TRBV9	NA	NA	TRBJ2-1	TGTGCCAGCAGCGCCGTCAGGGGAAGCTCCTACAATGAGCAGTTCTTC	CASSAVRGSSYNEQFF
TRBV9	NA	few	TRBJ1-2	TGTGCCAGCAGCATAAACGGGGAGGGCCTCTATGGCTACACCTTC	CASSINGEGLYGYTF
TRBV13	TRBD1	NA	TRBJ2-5	TGTGCCAGCAGCGTTGCCGGGACAGGGTTCCAAGAGACCCAGTACTTC	CASSVAGTGFQETQYF
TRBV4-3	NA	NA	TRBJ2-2	TGCGCCAGCAGCCTTCAAATAGACGGGGAGCTGTTTTTT	CASSLQIDGELFF
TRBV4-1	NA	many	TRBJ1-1	TGCGCCAGCAGCCAAGGGGTGAACACTGAAGCTTTCTTT	CASSQGVNTEAFF
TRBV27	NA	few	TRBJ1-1	TGTGCCAGCAGTTTATCGATGACAGCACTATACACTGAAGCTTTCTTT	CASSLSMTALYTEAFF
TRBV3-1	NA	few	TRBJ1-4	TGTGCCAGCAGCCAGCACCCGGGACAAGGGGGTGAAAAACTGTTTTTT	CASSQHPGQGGEKLFF
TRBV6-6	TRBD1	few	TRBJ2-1	TGTGCCAGCAGTGGGCCCGGGGACAGGGGCGATGAGCAGTTCTTC	CASSGPGDRGDEQFF
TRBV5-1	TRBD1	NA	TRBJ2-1	TGCGCCAGCAGCTTGATGGGGGACAGGGGGAACTATGAGCAGTTCTTC	CASSLMGDRGNYEQFF
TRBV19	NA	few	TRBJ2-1	TGTGCCAGTAGTTTGGACTTCTACTCCTACAATGAGCAGTTCTTC	CASSLDFYSYNEQFF
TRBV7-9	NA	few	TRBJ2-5	TGTGCCAGCAGCCCCACGGGAGACAGGGAGACCCAGTACTTC	CASSPTGDRETQYF
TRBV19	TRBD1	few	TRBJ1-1	TGTGCCAGTAGTTCTTCGGGACAGAAGGGCACTGAAGCTTTCTTT	CASSSSGQKGTEAFF
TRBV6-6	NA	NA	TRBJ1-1	TGTGCCAGCAGTCAAAGGGGAGAAGCTTTCTTT	CASSQRGEAFF
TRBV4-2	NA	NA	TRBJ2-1	TGTGCCAGCAGCCAAGATTTTCTATTCCGGGATCGGCATGATGAGCAGTTCTTC	CASSQDFLFRDRHDEQFF
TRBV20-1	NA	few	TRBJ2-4	TGCAGTGCTAGAGACGGGGGTCGGAAGTTTCAGTACTTC	CSARDGGRKFQYF